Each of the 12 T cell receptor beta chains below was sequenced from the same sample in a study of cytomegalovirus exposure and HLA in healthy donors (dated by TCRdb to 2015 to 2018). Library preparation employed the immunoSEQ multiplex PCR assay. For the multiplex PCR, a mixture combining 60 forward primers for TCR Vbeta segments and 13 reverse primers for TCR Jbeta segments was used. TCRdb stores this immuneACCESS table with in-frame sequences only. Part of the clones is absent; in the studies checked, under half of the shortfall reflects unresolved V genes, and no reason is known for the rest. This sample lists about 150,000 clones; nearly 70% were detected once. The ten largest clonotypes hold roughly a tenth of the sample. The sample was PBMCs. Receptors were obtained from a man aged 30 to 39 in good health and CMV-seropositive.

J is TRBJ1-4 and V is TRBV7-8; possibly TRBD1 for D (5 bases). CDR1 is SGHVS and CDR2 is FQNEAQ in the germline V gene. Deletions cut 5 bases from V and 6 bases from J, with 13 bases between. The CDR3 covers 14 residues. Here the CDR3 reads CASSRTGFDEKLFF. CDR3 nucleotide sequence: TGTGCCAGCAGCCGAACAGGTTTCGATGAAAAACTGTTTTTT.

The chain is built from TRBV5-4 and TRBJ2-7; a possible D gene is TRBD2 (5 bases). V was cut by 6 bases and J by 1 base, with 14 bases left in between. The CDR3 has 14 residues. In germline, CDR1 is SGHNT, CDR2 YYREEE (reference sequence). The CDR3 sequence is CASTKGGESYEQYF. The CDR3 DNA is TGTGCCAGCACCAAAGGAGGAGAATCCTACGAGCAGTACTTC.

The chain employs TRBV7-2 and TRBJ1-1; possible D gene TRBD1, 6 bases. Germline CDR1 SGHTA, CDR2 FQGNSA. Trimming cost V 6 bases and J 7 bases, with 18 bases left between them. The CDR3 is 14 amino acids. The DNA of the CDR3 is TGTGCCAGCAGTGGGGGGGCAGTTAGTATTGAAGCTTTCTTT. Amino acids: CASSGGAVSIEAFF.

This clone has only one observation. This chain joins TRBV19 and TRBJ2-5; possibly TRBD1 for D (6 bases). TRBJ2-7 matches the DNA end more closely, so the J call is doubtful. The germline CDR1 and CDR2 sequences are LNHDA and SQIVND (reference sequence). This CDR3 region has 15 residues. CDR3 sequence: CASSIEDRRVDEQYF. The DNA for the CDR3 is TGTGCCAGTAGTATAGAGGACAGACGGGTGGACGAGCAGTACTTC.

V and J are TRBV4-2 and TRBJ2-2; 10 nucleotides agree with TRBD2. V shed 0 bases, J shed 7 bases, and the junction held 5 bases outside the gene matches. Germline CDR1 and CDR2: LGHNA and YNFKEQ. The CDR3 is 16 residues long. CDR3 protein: CASSQDLAGDNGELFF. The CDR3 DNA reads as TGTGCCAGCAGCCAAGATCTAGCGGGAGACAACGGGGAGCTGTTTTTT.

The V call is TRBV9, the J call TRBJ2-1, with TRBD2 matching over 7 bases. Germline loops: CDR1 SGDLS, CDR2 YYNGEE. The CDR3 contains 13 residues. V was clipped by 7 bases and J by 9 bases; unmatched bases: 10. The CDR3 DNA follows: TGTGCCAGCTCCGAGGGAGGGCAACCTGAGCAGTTCTTC. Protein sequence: CASSEGGQPEQFF.

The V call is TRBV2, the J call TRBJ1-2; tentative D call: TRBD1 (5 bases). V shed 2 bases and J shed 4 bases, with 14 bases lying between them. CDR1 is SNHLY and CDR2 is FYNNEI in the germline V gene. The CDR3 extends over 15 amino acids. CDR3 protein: CASSEFGSTGYGYTF. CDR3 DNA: TGTGCCAGCAGTGAATTTGGAAGCACAGGCTATGGCTACACCTTC.

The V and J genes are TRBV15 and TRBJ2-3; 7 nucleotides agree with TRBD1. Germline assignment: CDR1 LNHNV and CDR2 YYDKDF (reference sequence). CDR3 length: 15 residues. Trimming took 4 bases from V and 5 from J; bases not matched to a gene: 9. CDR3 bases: TGTGCCACCAGCAACTCACGAACAGGGGAAGATACGCAGTATTTT. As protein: CATSNSRTGEDTQYF.

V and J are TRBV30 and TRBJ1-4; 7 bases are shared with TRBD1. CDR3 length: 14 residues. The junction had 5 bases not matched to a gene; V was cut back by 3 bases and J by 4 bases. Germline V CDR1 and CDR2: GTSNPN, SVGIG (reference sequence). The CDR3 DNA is TGTGCCTGGAGGGGACAGTACTTTAATGAAAAACTGTTTTTT. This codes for CAWRGQYFNEKLFF.

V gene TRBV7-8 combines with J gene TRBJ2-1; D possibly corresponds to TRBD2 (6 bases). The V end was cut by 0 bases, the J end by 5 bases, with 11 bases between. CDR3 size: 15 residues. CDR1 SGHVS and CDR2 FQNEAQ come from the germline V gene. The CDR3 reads CASSLAGGRNNEQFF. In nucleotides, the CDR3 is TGTGCCAGCAGCTTAGCGGGGGGTCGGAACAATGAGCAGTTCTTC.

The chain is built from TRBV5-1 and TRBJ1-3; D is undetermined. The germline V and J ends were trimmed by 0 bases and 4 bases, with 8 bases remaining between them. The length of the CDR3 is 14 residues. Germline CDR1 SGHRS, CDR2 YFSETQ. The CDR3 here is CASSLVPTGNTIYF. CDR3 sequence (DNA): TGCGCCAGCAGCTTGGTCCCTACGGGAAACACCATATATTTT.

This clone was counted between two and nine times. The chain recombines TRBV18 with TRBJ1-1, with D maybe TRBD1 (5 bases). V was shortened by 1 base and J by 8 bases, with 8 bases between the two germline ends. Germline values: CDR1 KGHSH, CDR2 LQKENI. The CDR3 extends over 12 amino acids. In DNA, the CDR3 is TGTGCCAGCTCACCACTGACAGAAGAAGCTTTCTTT. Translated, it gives CASSPLTEEAFF.